The rows below give T cell receptor beta chains drawn from one sample of a study of T-cell memory formation after mild COVID-19. From the 5' RACE reads, TCRdb called clonotypes with MiXCR, one entry per CDR3 protein. Altogether approximately 290,000 distinct CDR3 sequences are present, around 19% being singletons, with the ten largest covering around a fifth. Sample: PBMCs or a T cell subset sorted from them (not recorded which). These TCRs come from a man aged 18 to 29 who had mild COVID-19 (a few samples of this study predate the infection). Cell type and time point are not known. The conserved cysteine and the conserved F or W are not part of the CDR3 here.

J gene | V gene | CDR3 protein
TRBJ2-3 | TRBV18 | ASSPLFERGNTQY
TRBJ2-5 | TRBV7-9 | ASSLAGRIEETQY
TRBJ2-1 | TRBV6-6 | ASAGQGRLSAYNEQF
TRBJ1-5 | TRBV7-2 | ASSSGTGGPYSNQPQH
TRBJ1-6 | TRBV7-2 | ASSPAVGSPLH
TRBJ1-1 | TRBV11-2 | ASSRTYRQAEAF
TRBJ1-5 | TRBV12-3/TRBV12-4 | ASSLDGTGKRPQH
TRBJ2-1 | TRBV6-6 | ASSRTGEYNEQF
TRBJ2-4 | TRBV7-3 | ASSSEANIQY
TRBJ2-1 | TRBV27 | ASSSPRTSGVHNEQF
TRBJ2-1 | TRBV5-1 | ASSEIAGGPGNEQF
TRBJ1-1 | TRBV7-3 | ASSSSPLETEAF
TRBJ2-3 | TRBV4-1 | ASSPFGVSPDTQY
TRBJ2-5 | TRBV20-1 | SARPLAGASETQY
TRBJ2-3 | TRBV18 | ASSQGTARADTQY
TRBJ2-3 | TRBV11-2 | ASSRAGLADTQY
TRBJ2-1 | TRBV24-1 | ATSDFAGVNEQF
TRBJ2-3 | TRBV3-1 | ASSRSLTSGGADTQY
TRBJ2-2 | TRBV28 | ASSKRGTGELF
TRBJ2-5 | TRBV6-5 | ASSPTGLAQY
TRBJ1-1 | TRBV5-1 | ASSLTGPNTEAF
TRBJ2-5 | TRBV4-1 | ASSPPGGIETQY
TRBJ2-3 | TRBV24-1 | ATSDSRQGGTDTQY
TRBJ1-2 | TRBV5-1 | ASSLTGSGDYGYT
TRBJ1-2 | TRBV6-5 | ASSYQGFYGYT
TRBJ1-1 | TRBV6-2/TRBV6-3 | ASSTLSGTLNTEAF
TRBJ1-5 | TRBV7-2 | ASSKGAGGQPQH
TRBJ2-3 | TRBV6-6 | ASSYSRDTQY
TRBJ1-2 | TRBV7-2 | ASSSYLSASYGYT
TRBJ1-3 | TRBV15 | ATSYGAGNTIY
TRBJ2-3 | TRBV20-1 | SARRLYTDTQY
TRBJ2-7 | TRBV20-1 | SDTRGTGGPYEQY
TRBJ2-7 | TRBV6-1 | ASRIKKGSSYEQY
TRBJ1-6 | TRBV12-3/TRBV12-4 | ASSSPRGGGSSPLH
TRBJ1-2 | TRBV7-9 | ASSSAHGYT
TRBJ2-1 | TRBV20-1 | SARDGNALNEQF
TRBJ2-3 | TRBV5-5 | ASSFGFGTDTQY
TRBJ2-7 | TRBV18 | ASSPGTGPDEQY
TRBJ2-2 | TRBV5-6 | ASSPYDRANTGELF